A single sample is the source of the 25 T cell receptor beta chains below, sequenced in a study of shared clonotypes between healthy human individuals. The assay was immunoSEQ multiplex PCR, and TCRdb's table has in-frame clones only and misses some. The sample has approximately 320,000 clones; approximately 79% are singletons. The material sequenced was memory CD4+ T cells sorted from blood. The subset is: CD45RA-negative fraction. Receptor source: a man aged 30 to 39 in good health.

The CDR3 region has the DNA TGCAGCGTTGAAATCGGCGGAAGCTCCTACAATGAGCAGTTCTTC. It is translated as CSVEIGGSSYNEQFF. The chain carries TRBV29-1 and TRBJ2-1; D is ambiguous. The germline gives CDR1 SQVTM, CDR2 ANQGSEA. Trimming took off 2 bases at V and 0 bases at J, with 11 bases between the two ends. CDR3 length: 15 amino acids.

The V call is TRBV7-8, the J call TRBJ2-2; 10 nucleotides line up with TRBD2. V lost 1 base to trimming and J lost 5 bases; unmatched junction nucleotides: 7. Germline CDR1 and CDR2: SGHVS and FQNEAQ. The CDR3 extends over 17 amino acids. The CDR3 loop is CASSLVGTSEPTGELFF. The CDR3 coding sequence is TGTGCCAGCAGCTTAGTGGGGACTAGCGAACCTACCGGGGAGCTGTTTTTT.

The rearrangement links TRBV5-4 to TRBJ2-5; 11 bases align to TRBD2. Germline CDR1 SGHNT, CDR2 YYREEE (reference sequence). The CDR3 spans 18 residues. The V gene end was trimmed by 4 bases and the J gene end by 1 base; junction bases not matched to a gene: 12. CDR3 DNA: TGTGCCAGCAGCAAAGATAAAAGACTAGCGGGATTCCAAGAGACCCAGTACTTC. Translation: CASSKDKRLAGFQETQYF.

Note on this clone: A much larger clonotype is one base distant, so this may be a read error. This chain connects TRBV7-6 to TRBJ2-5; no reliable D call. V was shortened by 2 bases and J by 0 bases, with 1 base between the two germline ends. Germline CDR1 and CDR2: SGHVS and FNYEAQ. CDR3 length: 12 residues. The CDR3 loop is CASSLNQETQYF. In DNA, the CDR3 is TGTGCCAGCAGCTTAAACCAAGAGACCCAGTACTTC.

The chain is built from TRBV28 and TRBJ1-1; D is perhaps TRBD1 (5 bases). Germline assignment: CDR1 MDHEN and CDR2 SYDVKM. The CDR3 contains 15 residues. V was shortened by 9 bases and J by 5 bases, with 22 bases between the two germline ends. CDR3 amino acids: CASFTGAPSGTEAFF. In DNA, the CDR3 is TGTGCCAGTTTCACCGGGGCTCCCTCGGGTACTGAAGCTTTCTTT.

The table lists this clone with a few counts. V is TRBV7-3 and J is TRBJ1-6; no clear D. The germline V gene encodes CDR1 SGHTA and CDR2 FQGTGA. The CDR3 consists of 14 residues. V was shortened by 4 bases and J by 10 bases, with 14 bases between the two germline ends. CDR3 DNA sequence: TGTGCCAGCAGCTCCCTTCCGGAAGGGTCACCCCTCCACTTT. Its protein is CASSSLPEGSPLHF.

The chain uses TRBV10-2 and TRBJ2-1, with unresolved D. V lost 3 bases to trimming and J lost 0 bases, with 12 bases between them. Germline assignment: CDR1 WSHSY and CDR2 SAAADI. The CDR3 spans 16 residues. The CDR3 region has the DNA TGCGCCAGCAGTGAAGGTTCTCTGATCTCCTACAATGAGCAGTTCTTC. This codes for CASSEGSLISYNEQFF.

The chain uses TRBV2 and TRBJ1-1, with D perhaps TRBD1 (5 bases). CDR3 length equals 14 residues. Trimming shortened V by 4 bases and J by 7 bases, and 16 bases separated the two germline ends. Germline CDR1 and CDR2: SNHLY and FYNNEI. The CDR3 DNA sequence: TGTGCCAGCAGTGGCTGGGGGGGGAGGGTTGAAGCTTTCTTT. Amino acid sequence: CASSGWGGRVEAFF.

The gene calls are TRBV7-9 and TRBJ2-2; no clear D. Germline V lookup: CDR1 SEHNR, CDR2 FQNEAQ (reference sequence). Trimming removed 2 bases from V and 0 bases from J, with 7 bases in between. The CDR3 runs to 15 residues. In DNA form, the CDR3 reads TGTGCCAGCAGCTTAAAGTCCGCGAACACCGGGGAGCTGTTTTTT. Translated, it gives CASSLKSANTGELFF.

In regard to this clone: Other DNA sequences from this sample encode an identical CDR3 as well. V usage is TRBV4-1 and J usage is TRBJ1-2; D remains ambiguous. V was shortened by 1 base and J by 3 bases, with 12 bases between the two germline ends. The CDR3 runs 15 residues. Germline loops: CDR1 MGHRA, CDR2 YSYEKL. CDR3 in DNA: TGCGCCAGCAGCCAAGTGGGGAGGGCTGACTATGGCTACACCTTC. Translation gives CASSQVGRADYGYTF.

The table lists this clone with a few counts. The chain carries TRBV6-5 and TRBJ2-5; 10 nucleotides match TRBD1. V shed 6 bases, J shed 5 bases, and the junction held 6 bases outside the gene matches. CDR1 is MNHEY and CDR2 is SVGAGI in the germline V gene. The CDR3 has 14 amino acids. CDR3 loop: CASRRTGGYETQYF. CDR3 in DNA: TGTGCCAGCAGGCGGACAGGGGGTTATGAGACCCAGTACTTC.

The genes are TRBV10-1 and TRBJ2-1, with 9 positions matching TRBD2. This CDR3 has 13 residues. V shed 6 bases and J 6 bases; nucleotides not matched to a gene: 3. Germline loops: CDR1 WNHNN, CDR2 SYGVQD (reference sequence). CDR3 coding DNA: TGCGCCAGCAGGGCTAGCGGGACCAATGAGCAGTTCTTC. Its translation is CASRASGTNEQFF.

Points on this clone: A far larger clone is one base from this, pointing to a likely read error. The gene calls are TRBV2 and TRBJ2-3; no definite D call. Trimming removed 2 bases from V and 1 base from J, with 4 bases in between. The CDR3 consists of 13 residues. The germline V gene encodes CDR1 SNHLY and CDR2 FYNNEI. The CDR3 nucleotides are TGTGCCAGCAGTGAAATGGGCACAGATACGCAGTATTTT. It specifies CASSEMGTDTQYF.

The rearrangement uses TRBV2 and TRBJ2-5; no clear D. In germline, CDR1 is SNHLY, CDR2 FYNNEI. Trimming took 6 bases from V and 3 from J, leaving 14 bases between them. The CDR3 contains 14 residues. In DNA form, the CDR3 reads TGTGCCAGCAGGAGTAGCCGAGGCGAAGAGACCCAGTACTTC. Protein: CASRSSRGEETQYF. The entire variable domain, with the rest obtained from reference TRBV2 and TRBJ2-5, is as follows: EPEVTQTPSHQVTQMGQEVILRCVPISNHLYFYWYRQILGQKVEFLVSFYNNEISEKSEIFDDQFSVERPDGSNFTLKIRSTKLEDSAMYFCASRSSRGEETQYFGPGTRLLVL.

J is TRBJ2-1 and V is TRBV10-2, with 8 bases identical to TRBD1. V dropped 9 bases and J dropped 5; count of bases not matched to a gene: 6. The CDR3 spans 13 residues. CDR1 is WSHSY and CDR2 is SAAADI in the germline V gene. The CDR3 is CASKDRVNNEQFF. CDR3 coding DNA: TGCGCCAGTAAGGACAGGGTCAACAATGAGCAGTTCTTC.

The chain recombines TRBV5-1 with TRBJ2-3; tentative D call: TRBD1 (6 bases). Germline V CDR1 and CDR2: SGHRS, YFSETQ. The V and J ends lost 3 bases and 0 bases respectively, with 14 bases between them. The CDR3 sequence is 16 residues long. The CDR3 region has the DNA TGCGCCAGCAGCTGGGGGCCAGGAACTAGCACAGATACGCAGTATTTT. It encodes CASSWGPGTSTDTQYF.

A few counts support this clone. This chain links TRBV7-9 with TRBJ1-5, with D unresolved. This CDR3 is built from 17 residues. Trimming removed 4 bases at V and 3 bases at J, with 19 bases between. The germline V gene encodes CDR1 SEHNR and CDR2 FQNEAQ (reference sequence). CDR3 in DNA: TGTGCCAGCAGCTCCACCGGACCATTTGGGTTCAATCAGCCCCAGCATTTT. Translated: CASSSTGPFGFNQPQHF.

V and J are TRBV2 and TRBJ2-5; TRBD1 agrees at 7 bases. The junction had 12 bases not matched to a gene; V was cut back by 6 bases and J by 5 bases. The V gene's germline CDR1 is SNHLY and CDR2 FYNNEI. This CDR3 contains 15 residues. The CDR3 reads CASRRTGTDAETQYF. CDR3 DNA sequence: TGTGCCAGCAGACGGACCGGGACAGATGCGGAGACCCAGTACTTC.

The chain couples TRBV29-1 to TRBJ1-1; D call uncertain. The V end was cut by 6 bases, the J end by 7 bases, with 12 bases between. Germline CDR1 and CDR2: SQVTM and ANQGSEA. This CDR3 contains 11 residues. The CDR3: CSVGNKIEAFF. DNA of the CDR3: TGCAGCGTGGGTAATAAAATTGAAGCTTTCTTT.

In the case of this clone: A much bigger clone sits one base away, suggesting this may be a read error. This same CDR3 is encoded by further DNA sequences in the sample. The chain uses TRBV18 and TRBJ2-5; the D is unclear. CDR1 and CDR2 (germline): KGHSH, LQKENI. This CDR3 spans 15 amino acids. Trimming took off 0 bases at V and 5 bases at J, with 13 bases between the two ends. The CDR3 bases are TGTGCCAGCTCACCACCCCAGGCTTACCGGGAGACCCAGTACTTC. Protein sequence: CASSPPQAYRETQYF.

This rearrangement joins TRBV25-1 to TRBJ1-1, with 9 positions matching TRBD1. The V and J ends lost 4 bases and 4 bases, in that order; junction bases with no gene match: 4. The CDR3 spans 14 residues. Germline lookup yields CDR1 MGHDK and CDR2 SYGVNS. The CDR3 region is CASSALTGGTEAFF. As DNA, the CDR3 is TGTGCCAGCAGTGCACTGACAGGGGGCACTGAAGCTTTCTTT.

The V call is TRBV11-2, the J call TRBJ2-7, with 8 bases aligning to TRBD1. The ends lost 0 bases at V and 5 bases at J; junction bases unmatched: 6. The CDR3 is 15 residues long. Germline V gives CDR1 SGHAT, CDR2 FQNNGV. Written as DNA, the CDR3 is TGTGCCAGCAGCTTAGACCAGGGGGCGTCCGACGAGCAGTACTTC. Protein product: CASSLDQGASDEQYF.

This clone appeared a few times. The DNA of the CDR3 is TGTGCCAGCAGCCGAATCCGTAAGACAGGGGCCACAACCGGGGAGCTGTTTTTT. Amino acid sequence: CASSRIRKTGATTGELFF. This chain links TRBV11-2 with TRBJ2-2; the match to TRBD1 covers 8 bases. The CDR3 length is 18 residues. J was trimmed by 5 bases and V by 5 bases; bases with no gene match: 16. Germline-derived CDR1 and CDR2 are SGHAT and FQNNGV.

J is TRBJ1-1 and V is TRBV11-2; the D gene is possibly TRBD1 (6 bases). Germline V CDR1 and CDR2: SGHAT, FQNNGV. This CDR3 is built from 16 residues. Trimming left V 11 bases short and J 5 bases short, with 27 bases between. The CDR3: CADLNGGREWETEAFF. CDR3 nucleotide sequence: TGTGCCGACCTAAACGGGGGGCGGGAGTGGGAAACTGAAGCTTTCTTT.

This clone has a handful of counts. V usage is TRBV28 and J usage is TRBJ1-5; unclear D gene. CDR3 size: 15 residues. Germline assignment: CDR1 MDHEN and CDR2 SYDVKM. With 6 bases removed from V and 2 bases from J, the gap between germline ends came to 14 bases. In nucleotides, the CDR3 is TGTGCCAGCAGCCCCTTATCTGCGGGCAATCAGCCCCAGCATTTT. Its translation is CASSPLSAGNQPQHF.